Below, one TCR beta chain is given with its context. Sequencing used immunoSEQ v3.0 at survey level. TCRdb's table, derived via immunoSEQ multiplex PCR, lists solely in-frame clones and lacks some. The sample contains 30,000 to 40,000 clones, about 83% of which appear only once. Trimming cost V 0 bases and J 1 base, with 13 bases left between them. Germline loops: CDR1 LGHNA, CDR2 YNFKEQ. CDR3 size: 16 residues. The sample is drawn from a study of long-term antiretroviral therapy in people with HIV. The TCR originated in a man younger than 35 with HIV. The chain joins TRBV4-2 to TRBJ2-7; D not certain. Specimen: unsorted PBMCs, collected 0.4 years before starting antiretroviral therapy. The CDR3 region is CASSQDVNGVSYEQYF. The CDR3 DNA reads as TGTGCCAGCAGCCAAGATGTAAACGGTGTATCCTACGAGCAGTACTTC.